This passage covers 17 T cell receptor beta chains from one sample sequenced in a study of T cell responses to AZD1222 COVID-19 vaccine. Here immunoSEQ multiplex PCR was the method, and the copy in TCRdb shows in-frame clones only, minus some. Of about 190,000 clones detected, more than 75% appear once; the ten largest clones hold roughly 0.98%. The sample was peripheral blood, taken on day 0 of AZD1222 vaccination. These receptors were collected from an adult in good health.

The chain links TRBV7-9 to TRBJ2-7; TRBD1 or TRBD2 may be the D gene (5 bases each). From germline, CDR1 is SEHNR and CDR2 FQNEAQ (reference sequence). The CDR3 covers 13 residues. Trimming shortened V by 3 bases and J by 6 bases, and 12 bases separated the two germline ends. The CDR3: CASSLSGTGEQYF. The CDR3 DNA sequence: TGTGCCAGCAGCTTGTCAGGGACGGGCGAGCAGTACTTC.

This clone was seen a few times. The V gene is TRBV29-1, the J gene TRBJ1-1; D is unresolved. The V end was cut by 7 bases, the J end by 1 base, with 13 bases between. CDR3 size: 13 residues. Germline loops: CDR1 SQVTM, CDR2 ANQGSEA. The CDR3 region is CSADRTANTEAFF. In DNA, the CDR3 is TGCAGCGCGGACCGGACGGCGAACACTGAAGCTTTCTTT. The variable domain in full, completed from reference TRBV29-1 and TRBJ1-1, reads SAVISQKPSRDICQRGTSLTIQCQVDSQVTMMFWYRQQPGQSLTLIATANQGSEATYESGFVIDKFPISRPNLTFSTLTVSNMSPEDSSIYLCSADRTANTEAFFGQGTRLTVV.

J is TRBJ1-2 and V is TRBV5-4; D is uncertain. This CDR3 comprises 14 residues. With 0 bases removed from V and 8 bases from J, the gap between germline ends came to 14 bases. The V gene's germline CDR1 is SGHNT and CDR2 YYREEE (reference sequence). This CDR3 reads CASSLEGWGAGYTF. CDR3 bases: TGTGCCAGCAGCTTGGAGGGTTGGGGTGCCGGCTACACCTTC.

This clone occurred once. This chain connects TRBV7-9 to TRBJ2-1; possibly TRBD1 or TRBD2 for D (5 bases each). Trimming pared 3 bases from V and 5 bases from J, leaving 11 bases between. The CDR3 has 14 residues. The germline CDR1 and CDR2 sequences are SEHNR and FQNEAQ (reference sequence). In nucleotides, the CDR3 is TGTGCCAGCAGCTTCGGGACGGACAACAATGAGCAGTTCTTC. Its translation is CASSFGTDNNEQFF. Variable domain in full (rest from reference TRBV7-9 and TRBJ2-1): DTGVSQNPRHKITKRGQNVTFRCDPISEHNRLYWYRQTLGQGPEFLTYFQNEAQLEKSRLLSDRFSAERPKGSFSTLEIQRTEQGDSAMYLCASSFGTDNNEQFFGPGTRLTVL.

J is TRBJ1-1 and V is TRBV28; the D is unclear. The V gene lost 5 bases and the J gene lost 4 bases, with 11 bases spanning the gap. The germline gives CDR1 MDHEN, CDR2 SYDVKM. CDR3 length: 13 amino acids. The CDR3 coding sequence is TGTGCCAGCAGTCCCCCCGGGTTCACTGAAGCTTTCTTT. Its protein product is CASSPPGFTEAFF.

The chain combines TRBV7-6 with TRBJ1-2; 8 bases match TRBD1. The V segment lost 5 bases and the J segment 7 bases; nucleotides outside the gene matches: 12. The CDR3 spans 15 residues. CDR1 is SGHVS, CDR2 FNYEAQ, per germline. The CDR3 nucleotides are TGTGCCAGCAGCCCCGGGGACAGGAGTCCGTCTGGCTACACCTTC. This translates into CASSPGDRSPSGYTF. Variable domain in full (rest from reference TRBV7-6 and TRBJ1-2): GAGVSQSPRYKVTKRGQDVALRCDPISGHVSLYWYRQALGQGPEFLTYFNYEAQQDKSGLPNDRFSAERPEGSISTLTIQRTEQRDSAMYRCASSPGDRSPSGYTFGSGTRLTVV.

This chain links TRBV19 with TRBJ2-3; TRBD2 aligns across 8 bases. The CDR3 contains 14 residues. Trimming cost V 7 bases and J 5 bases; bases outside gene matches: 8. Germline V gene lookup returns CDR1 LNHDA and CDR2 SQIVND (reference sequence). CDR3 bases: TGTGCCAGTAAGACAGCGGGAGCAGGAGATACGCAGTATTTT. This sequence encodes CASKTAGAGDTQYF.

The chain employs TRBV29-1 and TRBJ1-2; D call uncertain. The germline V gene encodes CDR1 SQVTM and CDR2 ANQGSEA. The CDR3 has 11 amino acids. V was trimmed by 4 bases and J by 6 bases, leaving 9 bases between them. The CDR3 nucleotides read TGCAGCGTTGGGGGTATGGATGGCTACACCTTC. It is translated as CSVGGMDGYTF.

About this clone itself: Other nucleotide sequences in the sample specify the same CDR3. As DNA, the CDR3 is TGTGCCAGCAGCGCCACAGGGGTTTCCTACGAGCAGTACTTC. This encodes CASSATGVSYEQYF. The chain employs TRBV9 and TRBJ2-7, with 7 bases matching TRBD1. This CDR3 comprises 14 residues. The germline gives CDR1 SGDLS, CDR2 YYNGEE. Germline trimming cut 3 bases from V and 1 base from J; bases unmatched to any gene: 4.

The chain couples TRBV6-5 to TRBJ2-7; D might be TRBD1 or TRBD2, each matching 5 bases. Germline V gene sequence: CDR1 MNHEY, CDR2 SVGAGI. Trimming removed 5 bases from V and 2 bases from J, with 13 bases in between. This CDR3 comprises 14 residues. The CDR3 DNA follows: TGTGCCAGCAGTCCCACGGGGCCGGCCTACGAGCAGTACTTC. This encodes CASSPTGPAYEQYF.

In the case of this clone: The same CDR3 arises from other DNA sequences in this sample as well. The chain has TRBV9 and TRBJ2-1; 14 bases line up with TRBD2. J lost 0 bases, V lost 0 bases, and 2 bases had no gene match. CDR1 is SGDLS and CDR2 is YYNGEE in the germline V gene. The CDR3 is made up of 18 amino acids. The CDR3 DNA reads TGTGCCAGCAGCGTAGGACTAGCGGGGGGGCCCTCCTACAATGAGCAGTTCTTC. Its protein product is CASSVGLAGGPSYNEQFF. Complete variable domain (other parts from reference TRBV9 and TRBJ2-1): DSGVTQTPKHLITATGQRVTLRCSPRSGDLSVYWYQQSLDQGLQFLIQYYNGEERAKGNILERFSAQQFPDLHSELNLSSLELGDSALYFCASSVGLAGGPSYNEQFFGPGTRLTVL.

The chain combines TRBV5-8 with TRBJ2-2; TRBD2 matches 7 bases. Germline values: CDR1 SGHTS, CDR2 YDEGEE. The CDR3 totals 16 residues. V was clipped by 4 bases and J by 0 bases; unmatched bases: 6. The CDR3 DNA follows: TGTGCCAGCAGCAATCGGGGACTATCGAACACCGGGGAGCTGTTTTTT. Protein sequence: CASSNRGLSNTGELFF.

The V call is TRBV6-1, the J call TRBJ1-5, with unresolved D. Trimming took off 3 bases at V and 4 bases at J, with 7 bases between the two ends. This CDR3 comprises 13 residues. The V gene's germline CDR1 is MNHNS and CDR2 SASEGT. CDR3 in DNA: TGTGCCAGCAGTGAGGTTCCTAATCAGCCCCAGCATTTT. Translation: CASSEVPNQPQHF.

The chain links TRBV7-9 to TRBJ2-5, with 9 nucleotides matching TRBD2. Germline assignment: CDR1 SEHNR and CDR2 FQNEAQ (reference sequence). The CDR3 is 15 residues long. V lost 4 bases to trimming and J lost 2 bases; unmatched junction nucleotides: 5. CDR3 sequence reads: CASSSLAGAQETQYF. The CDR3 DNA reads TGTGCCAGCAGCTCTTTAGCGGGGGCGCAAGAGACCCAGTACTTC.

The J gene is TRBJ1-4, the V gene TRBV6-5; D is possibly TRBD1 (5 bases). CDR1 MNHEY and CDR2 SVGAGI come from the germline V gene. V lost 5 bases to trimming and J lost 1 base, with 8 bases between them. The length of the CDR3 is 14 residues. The CDR3 spells CASSQGKTNEKLFF. DNA of the CDR3: TGTGCCAGCAGTCAGGGTAAAACTAATGAAAAACTGTTTTTT.

A word on this clone: Other DNA sequences in this specimen translate into the identical CDR3. This chain links TRBV15 with TRBJ2-7; the D gene is possibly TRBD1 (5 bases). CDR1 is LNHNV, CDR2 YYDKDF, per germline (reference sequence). V gave up 0 bases and J gave up 0 bases, with 9 bases separating them. The CDR3 has 15 residues. CDR3 in amino acids: CATSRDQGSSYEQYF. In nucleotides, the CDR3 is TGTGCCACCAGCAGAGATCAGGGTAGCTCCTACGAGCAGTACTTC.

The chain is built from TRBV11-2 and TRBJ2-7; D remains unclear. Trimming cost V 5 bases and J 3 bases, with 5 bases left between them. CDR3 length: 11 amino acids. Germline assignment: CDR1 SGHAT and CDR2 FQNNGV. The CDR3 DNA reads as TGTGCCAGCAGCCAAGTCTACGAGCAGTACTTC. As protein: CASSQVYEQYF.